Shown below are 13 T cell receptor beta chains from a single sample sequenced in a study of blood T cells in healthy people across ages. Primers used in a second PCR of about 7 to 12 cycles were a sample-barcoded 5' primer and a J-beta primer mix. Via MiXCR, TCRdb re-called the 5' RACE reads, giving one row per CDR3 protein. The data hold some 730,000 distinct CDR3 sequences, with about 20% observed a single time. The sample taken for sequencing was blood. Receptors originate from a man aged 70-80 years in good health.

This clonotype was seen only a few times. The chain joins TRBV12-3 or TRBV12-4 to TRBJ1-3; the D gene is possibly TRBD1 (5 bases). The CDR3 length is 16 residues. The V and J ends lost 3 bases and 5 bases respectively, with 17 bases between them. For the CDR3, the DNA is TGTGCCAGCAGTTTGTTCAGGGAATCGACTAGAAACACCATATATTTT. Translating gives CASSLFRESTRNTIYF.

V gene TRBV5-1 combines with J gene TRBJ2-7; TRBD2 matches at 7 bases. The CDR3 length is 14 residues. V dropped 5 bases and J dropped 4; count of bases not matched to a gene: 9. Germline assignment: CDR1 SGHRS and CDR2 YFSETQ. DNA of the CDR3: TGCGCCAGCAGGGAGGGAGGGGATGTTTACGAGCAGTACTTC. Its translation is CASREGGDVYEQYF.

The chain is built from TRBV7-2 and TRBJ2-3; D remains ambiguous. The length of the CDR3 is 14 residues. Trimming cost V 5 bases and J 1 base, with 10 bases left between them. Looked up from germline, CDR1 is SGHTA and CDR2 is FQGNSA. The CDR3 DNA follows: TGTGCCAGCAGCCCGTTCTGGGGCACAGATACGCAGTATTTT. Translation: CASSPFWGTDTQYF.

In this sample, this clonotype turned up a few times. The chain is built from TRBV20-1 and TRBJ2-3; 7 bases are shared with TRBD2. The trim removed 1 base at V and 3 bases at J, leaving 10 bases unmatched. This CDR3 is 16 amino acids long. Germline values: CDR1 DFQATT, CDR2 SNEGSKA (reference sequence). CDR3 coding DNA: TGCAGTGCTAGAGGCACGGGGAGGGGTTCAACAGATACGCAGTATTTT. Its translation is CSARGTGRGSTDTQYF.

Only a few counts were recorded for this clonotype. The V and J genes are TRBV27 and TRBJ1-3; weak D call: TRBD1 (5 bases). CDR3 length equals 17 residues. CDR1 is MNHEY, CDR2 SMNVEV, per germline (reference sequence). Trimming shortened V by 5 bases and J by 0 bases, and 17 bases separated the two germline ends. CDR3: CASSRRADSISGNTIYF. DNA for the CDR3: TGTGCCAGCAGTCGTCGAGCCGACAGTATCTCTGGAAACACCATATATTTT.

This clonotype was counted a few times. The rearrangement links TRBV5-1 to TRBJ2-3; D possibly uses TRBD1 or TRBD2 (5 bases each). The V end was cut by 0 bases, the J end by 2 bases, with 7 bases between. The CDR3 has 14 amino acids. Per germline, CDR1 SGHRS and CDR2 YFSETQ. The CDR3 bases are TGCGCCAGCAGCTTGGACGGGGCCACAGATACGCAGTATTTT. Translating gives CASSLDGATDTQYF. Using reference TRBV5-1 and TRBJ2-3 for the parts outside the CDR3, the full variable domain is KAGVTQTPRYLIKTRGQQVTLSCSPISGHRSVSWYQQTPGQGLQFLFEYFSETQRNKGNFPGRFSGRQFSNSRSEMNVSTLELGDSALYLCASSLDGATDTQYFGPGTRLTVL.

In DNA form, the CDR3 reads TGTGCCAGCAACTCGAGGGACGGGACAGACAAAAGCTCCTACGAGCAGTACTTC. Translation: CASNSRDGTDKSSYEQYF. The chain recombines TRBV7-9 with TRBJ2-5; 7 bases are shared with TRBD1. Gene TRBJ2-7 matches the end of the DNA better, so the J call may be wrong. This CDR3 spans 18 amino acids. In germline, CDR1 is SEHNR, CDR2 FQNEAQ (reference sequence).

This clonotype was seen a few times. The J gene is TRBJ1-5, the V gene TRBV20-1; unclear D gene. From germline, CDR1 is DFQATT and CDR2 SNEGSKA (reference sequence). The CDR3 has 12 amino acids. V was shortened by 0 bases and J by 3 bases, with 3 bases between the two germline ends. The CDR3 coding sequence is TGCAGTGCTAGAGATCCCAATCAGCCCCAGCATTTT. This sequence encodes CSARDPNQPQHF.

The genes are TRBV19 and TRBJ2-7; TRBD2 aligns across 7 bases. This CDR3 contains 13 residues. Trimming took 9 bases from V and 0 from J; bases not matched to a gene: 5. The germline V gene has CDR1 LNHDA and CDR2 SQIVND (reference sequence). The CDR3 DNA sequence: TGTGCCAGCTCTAGCGGACCCTCCTACGAGCAGTACGTC. As protein: CASSSGPSYEQYV.

This clonotype showed up just a few times. The gene calls are TRBV10-3 and TRBJ2-7; D ambiguous. CDR1 and CDR2 (germline): ENHRY, SYGVKD. This CDR3 spans 14 amino acids. The germline V and J ends were trimmed by 3 bases and 0 bases, with 9 bases remaining between them. Here the CDR3 DNA reads TGTGCCATCAGTGACCCGGTCCTCTCCTACGAGCAGTACGTC. Translated: CAISDPVLSYEQYV.

The gene calls are TRBV9 and TRBJ2-2; either TRBD1 or TRBD2 may fit D (5 bases each). The V end was cut by 3 bases, the J end by 5 bases, with 17 bases between. The V gene's germline CDR1 is SGDLS and CDR2 YYNGEE. CDR3 length equals 16 residues. In DNA, the CDR3 is TGTGCCAGCAGCGCGAGGGGTGGGGCGAGTACCGGGGAGCTGTTTTTT. Amino acids: CASSARGGASTGELFF.

The V gene is TRBV12-3 or TRBV12-4, the J gene TRBJ1-2; 8 bases are a match to TRBD1. The V and J ends lost 5 bases and 11 bases, in that order; junction bases with no gene match: 7. The CDR3 length is 12 residues. The CDR3 is CASSNGQGWYTF. In DNA form, the CDR3 reads TGTGCCAGCAGTAACGGACAGGGCTGGTACACCTTC.

The chain has TRBV3-1 and TRBJ2-2, with TRBD2 as a possible D gene (5 bases). Germline CDR1 LGHDT, CDR2 YNNKEL (reference sequence). The V and J ends lost 4 bases and 7 bases respectively, with 10 bases between them. The CDR3 is made up of 13 amino acids. The CDR3 protein is CASSRTSRGELFF. The CDR3 nucleotides read TGTGCCAGCAGCCGGACTTCCCGCGGGGAGCTGTTTTTT.